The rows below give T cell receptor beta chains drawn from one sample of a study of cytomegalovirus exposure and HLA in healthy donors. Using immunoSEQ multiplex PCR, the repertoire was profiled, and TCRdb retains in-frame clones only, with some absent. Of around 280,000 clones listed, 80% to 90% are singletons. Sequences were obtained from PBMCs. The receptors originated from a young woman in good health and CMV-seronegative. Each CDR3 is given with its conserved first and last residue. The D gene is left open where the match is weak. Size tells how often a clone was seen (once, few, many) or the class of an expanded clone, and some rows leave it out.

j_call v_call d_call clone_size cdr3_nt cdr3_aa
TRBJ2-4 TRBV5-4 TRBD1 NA TGTGCCAGCAGCCCTGGGACAGGGAGGTCCAAAAACATTCAGTACTTC CASSPGTGRSKNIQYF
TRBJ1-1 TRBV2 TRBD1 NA TGTGCCAGCAGAGAGGGACAGGTGAACACTGAAGCTTTCTTT CASREGQVNTEAFF
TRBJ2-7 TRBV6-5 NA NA TGTGCCAGCAGCAGAGACCCTAGCTACGAGCAGTACTTC CASSRDPSYEQYF
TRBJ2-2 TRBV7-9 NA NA TGTGCCAGCAGGATAGGTCCAGGGGCCGGGGAGCTGTTTTTT CASRIGPGAGELFF
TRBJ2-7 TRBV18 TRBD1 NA TGTGCCAGCTCATCAAGGAGTGGACAGGGCGCCTACGAGCAGTACTTC CASSSRSGQGAYEQYF
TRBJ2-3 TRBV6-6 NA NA TGTGCCGGGGCAGGTGCAGATACGCAGTATTTT CAGAGADTQYF
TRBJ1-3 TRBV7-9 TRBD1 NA TGTGCCAGCAGGGGGACAGGGAGCAGTGGAGGAAACACCATATATTTT CASRGTGSSGGNTIYF
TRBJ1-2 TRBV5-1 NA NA TGCGCCAGCAGCTTGGAGGGTGTTAGGGGTTTAGGTGGCTACACCTTC CASSLEGVRGLGGYTF
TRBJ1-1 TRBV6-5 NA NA TGTGCCAGCAGACCACCCCCCGGGGGTACTGAAGCTTTCTTT CASRPPPGGTEAFF
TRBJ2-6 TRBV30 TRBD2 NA TGTGCCTGGAGGACGGGGGGGGGCTTCTCTGGGGCCAACGTCCTGACTTTC CAWRTGGGFSGANVLTF
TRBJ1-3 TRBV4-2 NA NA TGTGCCAGCAGCCTTGCAGATTGGACTAATGGAAACACCATATATTTT CASSLADWTNGNTIYF
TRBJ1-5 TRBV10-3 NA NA TGTGCCATCAGTGAGTCTAGGGGGTCCCGCAGGCCCCAGCATTTT CAISESRGSRRPQHF
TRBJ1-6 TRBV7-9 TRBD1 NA TGTGCCAGCAGCCTCCCACAGGGGGACATTAATTCACCCCTCCACTTT CASSLPQGDINSPLHF
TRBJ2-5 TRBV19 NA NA TGTGCCAGTAGCCCGAGGGGGGGCCTTGAGACCCAGTACTTC CASSPRGGLETQYF
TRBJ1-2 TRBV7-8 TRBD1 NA TGTGCCAGCAGCTTAGACAGGGGGCAGGCAGACTATGGCTACACCTTC CASSLDRGQADYGYTF
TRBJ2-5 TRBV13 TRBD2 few TGTGCCAGCAGCTTCGGGACTAGCGGGGGCACAGAGACCCAGTACTTC CASSFGTSGGTETQYF
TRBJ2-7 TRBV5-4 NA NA TGTGCCAGCAGCTTGGATTTGGACAACTCCTACGAGCAGTACTTC CASSLDLDNSYEQYF
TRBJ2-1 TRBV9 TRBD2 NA TGTGCCAGCAGCGTTAGTGTCCCCGCCGGGAGGTGGGGGGTCGAGCAGTTCTTC CASSVSVPAGRWGVEQFF
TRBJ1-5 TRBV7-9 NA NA TGTGCCAGCAGCTTTAGGGAGTCGGGCAATCAGCCCCAGCATTTT CASSFRESGNQPQHF
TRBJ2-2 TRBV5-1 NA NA TGCGCCAGCAGCTTGATTCCGGAGCTGACCGGGGAGCTGTTTTTT CASSLIPELTGELFF
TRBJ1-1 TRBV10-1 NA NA TGCGCCAGCAGTGACCCGGAGACTGAAGCTTTCTTT CASSDPETEAFF
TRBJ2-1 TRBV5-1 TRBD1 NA TGCGCCAGCAGCCGCGGTGGACAGGGGACGGATGAGCAGTTCTTC CASSRGGQGTDEQFF
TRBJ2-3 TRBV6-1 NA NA TGTGCCAGCAGGCAACCGGACAAGACAGATACGCAGTATTTT CASRQPDKTDTQYF
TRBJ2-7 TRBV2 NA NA TGTGCCAGCAGCGAAACCAATAGATTTACGGGCGAGCAGTACTTC CASSETNRFTGEQYF
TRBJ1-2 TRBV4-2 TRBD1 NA TGTGCCAGCAGCCACCCGGGACAGGATACCGTCGGCTACACCTTC CASSHPGQDTVGYTF
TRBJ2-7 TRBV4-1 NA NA TGCGCCAGCAGCCAGGGGGAGGCAGCAAGGCGCGAGCAGTACTTC CASSQGEAARREQYF
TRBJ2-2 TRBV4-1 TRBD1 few TGCGCCAGCAGCCAAGCGGGACAGGGAGGGACCGGGGAGCTGTTTTTT CASSQAGQGGTGELFF
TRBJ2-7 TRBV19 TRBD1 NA TGTGCCAGTAGTATTGGCCAGGGGGAGTACGAGCAGTACTTC CASSIGQGEYEQYF
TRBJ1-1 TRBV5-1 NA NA TGCGCCAGCAGCCCCTGGTGGAGGGAGGGCACTGAAGCTTTCTTT CASSPWWREGTEAFF
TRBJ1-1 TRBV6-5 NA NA TGTGCCAGCAGTTCCCCCACGGGGGGGAACACTGAAGCTTTCTTT CASSSPTGGNTEAFF
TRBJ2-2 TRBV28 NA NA TGTGCCAGCAGTTTCCCAAGACAGTCGAACACCGGGGAGCTGTTTTTT CASSFPRQSNTGELFF
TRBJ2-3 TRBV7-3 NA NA TGTGCCAGCAGCTTAGGGGGCTTTCCATCAGATACGCAGTATTTT CASSLGGFPSDTQYF
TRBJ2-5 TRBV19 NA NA TGTGCCAGTAGTCCCAGGACACATCAAGAGACCCAGTACTTC CASSPRTHQETQYF
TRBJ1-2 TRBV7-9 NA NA TGTGCCAGCAGTTCACCAGGGAGGTCAGGGTCCTATCAGGGCTACACCTTC CASSSPGRSGSYQGYTF
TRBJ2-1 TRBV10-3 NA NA TGTGCCACCCGATGGCCGCTCGGAGCTCCCAATGAGCAGTTCTTC CATRWPLGAPNEQFF
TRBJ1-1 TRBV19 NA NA TGTGCCAGTAGTATGGCCCACGACAGGAACACTGAAGCTTTCTTT CASSMAHDRNTEAFF
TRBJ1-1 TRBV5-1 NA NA TGCGCCAGCAGTTCCTCAGGGCTTAACACTGAAGCTTTCTTT CASSSSGLNTEAFF
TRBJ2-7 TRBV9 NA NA TGTGCCAGCAGCGTAGGCGGCGGGGACTACGAGCAGTACTTC CASSVGGGDYEQYF
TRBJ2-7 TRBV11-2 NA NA TGTGCCAGCAGCTTAAACGGCTACGAGCAGTACTTC CASSLNGYEQYF
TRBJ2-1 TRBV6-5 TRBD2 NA TGTGCCAGCAGTTACAGCGGGGGGGCCAATGAGCAGTTCTTC CASSYSGGANEQFF
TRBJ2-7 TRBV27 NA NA TGTGCCAGCAGTTACGGTAACTCCTACGAGCAGTACTTC CASSYGNSYEQYF